One TCR beta chain is described in this entry. Only in-frame clones appear in the TCRdb table, and some are missing; sequencing was by immunoSEQ multiplex PCR. The table records about 140,000 clones, approximately 95% of them present only once. The source of the sample is a study of T cell responses to AZD1222 COVID-19 vaccine. CDR1 and CDR2 from the germline V gene are MNHEY and SVGEGT. The length of the CDR3 is 16 residues. V shed 2 bases and J shed 5 bases, with 13 bases lying between them. The clonotype originates from an adult in good health. The chain uses TRBV6-2 or TRBV6-3 and TRBJ1-6, with D maybe TRBD1 (5 bases). Sequences were derived from peripheral blood, sampled on day 0 of MenACWY control vaccination. The CDR3 spells CASSYPRGGDNSPLHF. The CDR3 nucleotides read TGTGCCAGCAGTTACCCCCGCGGGGGGGATAATTCACCCCTCCACTTT.